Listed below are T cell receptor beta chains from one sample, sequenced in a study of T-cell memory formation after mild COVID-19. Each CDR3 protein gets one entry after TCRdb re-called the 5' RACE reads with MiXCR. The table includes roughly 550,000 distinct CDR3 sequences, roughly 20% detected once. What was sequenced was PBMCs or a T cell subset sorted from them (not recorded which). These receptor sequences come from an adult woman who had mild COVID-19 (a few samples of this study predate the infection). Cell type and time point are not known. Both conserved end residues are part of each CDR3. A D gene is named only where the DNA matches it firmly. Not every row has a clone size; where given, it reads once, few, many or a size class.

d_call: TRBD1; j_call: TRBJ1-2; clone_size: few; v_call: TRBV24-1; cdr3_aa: CATSDQTGYYGYTF; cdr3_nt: TGTGCCACCAGTGACCAGACAGGGTACTATGGCTACACCTTC
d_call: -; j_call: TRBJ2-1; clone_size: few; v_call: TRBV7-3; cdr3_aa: CASRLGSRDAYNEQFF; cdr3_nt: TGTGCCAGCAGATTGGGTTCCCGGGACGCATACAATGAGCAGTTCTTC
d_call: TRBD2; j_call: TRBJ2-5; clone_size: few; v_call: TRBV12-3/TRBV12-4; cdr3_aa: CASSLDPAGGMETQYF; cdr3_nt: TGTGCCAGCAGTTTAGATCCCGCGGGGGGGATGGAGACCCAGTACTTC
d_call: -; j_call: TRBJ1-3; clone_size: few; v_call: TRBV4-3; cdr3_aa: CASSQSGQFSGNTIYF; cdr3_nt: TGCGCCAGCAGCCAATCCGGACAGTTCTCTGGAAACACCATATATTTT
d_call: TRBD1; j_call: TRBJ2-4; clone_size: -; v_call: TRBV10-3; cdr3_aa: CATTGQGTIQYF; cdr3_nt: TGTGCCACCACGGGACAGGGCACCATTCAGTACTTC
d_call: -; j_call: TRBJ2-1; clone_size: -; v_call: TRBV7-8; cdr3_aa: CASSLRSGSSEQFF; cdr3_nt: TGTGCCAGCAGCTTAAGATCTGGTTCTAGTGAGCAGTTCTTC
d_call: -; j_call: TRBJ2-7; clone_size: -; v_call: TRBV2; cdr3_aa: CASDRQAYEQYF; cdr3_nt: TGTGCCAGCGATAGACAGGCCTACGAGCAGTACTTC
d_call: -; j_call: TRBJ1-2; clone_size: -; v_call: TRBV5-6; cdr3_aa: CASSLHGANYGYTF; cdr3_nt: TGTGCCAGCAGCTTGCATGGGGCTAACTATGGCTACACCTTC
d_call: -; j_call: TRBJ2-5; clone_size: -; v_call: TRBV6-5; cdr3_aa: CASSSDGTRRETQYF; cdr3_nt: TGTGCCAGCAGTTCCGACGGGACTCGTAGGGAGACCCAGTACTTC
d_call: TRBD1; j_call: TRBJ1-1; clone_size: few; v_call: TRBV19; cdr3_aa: CASTRGLSTEAFF; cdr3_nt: TGTGCCAGTACCAGGGGGCTGAGTACTGAAGCTTTCTTT
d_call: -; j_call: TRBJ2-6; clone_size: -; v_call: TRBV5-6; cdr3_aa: CASRRDGNSGANVLTF; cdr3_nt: TGTGCCAGCAGACGGGACGGGAACTCTGGGGCCAACGTCCTGACTTTC
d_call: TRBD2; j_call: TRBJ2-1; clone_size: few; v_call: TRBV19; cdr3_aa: CASSTPGLAVVQQFF; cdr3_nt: TGTGCCAGTAGTACCCCGGGACTAGCGGTGGTTCAGCAGTTCTTC
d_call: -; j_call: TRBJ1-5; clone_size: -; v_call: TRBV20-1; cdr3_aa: CSAAAGFSQPQHF; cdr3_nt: TGCAGTGCTGCCGCAGGGTTTAGTCAGCCCCAGCATTTT
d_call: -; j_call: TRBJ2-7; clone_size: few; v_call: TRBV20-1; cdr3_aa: CSARDLSYEQYF; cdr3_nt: TGCAGTGCGCGGGACTTATCCTACGAGCAGTACTTC
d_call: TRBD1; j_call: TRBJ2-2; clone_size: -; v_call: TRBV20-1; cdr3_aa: CSARSAHRQGTGELFF; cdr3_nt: TGCAGTGCTAGATCCGCGCATAGACAGGGGACCGGGGAGCTGTTTTTT
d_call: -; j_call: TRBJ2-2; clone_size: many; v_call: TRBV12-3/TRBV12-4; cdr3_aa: CASSLSGELFF; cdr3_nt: TGTGCCAGCAGCTTATCCGGGGAGCTGTTTTTT